This T cell receptor beta chain comes out of a study of shared T cell receptors in the human thymus. The CDR3 runs to 17 residues. The trim removed 1 base at V and 8 bases at J, leaving 12 bases unmatched. CDR1 and CDR2 from the germline V gene are MGHRA and YSYEKL. This table comes from immunoSEQ multiplex PCR, and its TCRdb copy is limited to in-frame clones, with some not included. Of about 660,000 clones listed, over 75% are singletons. The data were also submitted as part of a second study, on human thymus T cells. That work adds: Immunologically healthy infants in Finland undergoing congenital heart defect surgery were the donors. Surgeons resected thymus tissue during corrective heart surgery. There were highly overlapping thymic repertoires among unrelated individuals, as related research reported.

The source is a boy under two years old with a congenital heart defect. What was sequenced was thymocytes. This sequence joins TRBV4-1 and TRBJ2-3; the match to TRBD2 covers 10 bases. The CDR3 sequence is CASSQGRLAGEWCTQYF. For the CDR3, the DNA is TGCGCCAGCAGCCAAGGTCGCCTAGCGGGAGAGTGGTGTACGCAGTATTTT.